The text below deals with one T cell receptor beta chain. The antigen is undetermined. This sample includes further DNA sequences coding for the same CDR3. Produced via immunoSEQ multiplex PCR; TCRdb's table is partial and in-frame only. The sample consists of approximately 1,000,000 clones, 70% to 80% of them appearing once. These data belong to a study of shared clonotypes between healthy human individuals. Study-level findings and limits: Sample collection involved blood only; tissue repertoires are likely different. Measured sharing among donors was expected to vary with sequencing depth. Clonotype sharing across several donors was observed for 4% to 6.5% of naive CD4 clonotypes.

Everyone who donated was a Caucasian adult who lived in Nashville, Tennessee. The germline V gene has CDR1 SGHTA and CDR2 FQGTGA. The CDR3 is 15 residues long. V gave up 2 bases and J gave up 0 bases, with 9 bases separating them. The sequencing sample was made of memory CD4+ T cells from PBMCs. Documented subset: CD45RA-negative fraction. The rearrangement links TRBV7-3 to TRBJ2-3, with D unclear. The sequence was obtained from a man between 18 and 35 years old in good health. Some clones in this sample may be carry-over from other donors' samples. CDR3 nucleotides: TGTGCCAGCAGCTTAGCCCCTGGGAGCACAGATACGCAGTATTTT. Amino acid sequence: CASSLAPGSTDTQYF.